The 13 T cell receptor beta chains listed next were all sequenced from one sample in a study of blood T cell repertoires in COVID-19. TCRdb keeps only in-frame clones here, not all; method: immunoSEQ multiplex PCR. This table holds 200,000 to 250,000 clones, approximately 87% found once. Sequenced material: PBMCs or T cells enriched from blood (not recorded which). These receptors were obtained from a woman between 45 and 60 years old in a cohort exposed to, infected with or recovered from COVID-19 (not recorded which).

The CDR3, as DNA: TGTGCCAGCTCACCATCGGCGGGGGTGAACACTGAAGCTTTCTTT. Translating gives CASSPSAGVNTEAFF. The V call is TRBV18, the J call TRBJ1-1; D might be TRBD1 (5 bases). In germline, CDR1 is KGHSH, CDR2 LQKENI. This CDR3 contains 15 residues. Trimming took 2 bases from V and 0 from J, leaving 10 bases between them. The full variable domain, its missing parts supplied by reference TRBV18 and TRBJ1-1, is NAGVMQNPRHLVRRRGQEARLRCSPMKGHSHVYWYRQLPEEGLKFMVYLQKENIIDESGMPKERFSAEFPKEGPSILRIQQVVRGDSAAYFCASSPSAGVNTEAFFGQGTRLTVV.

The rearrangement links TRBV6-6 to TRBJ1-1; the D is unclear. Trimming pared 5 bases from V and 1 base from J, leaving 8 bases between. Germline V CDR1 and CDR2: MNHNY, SVGAGI (reference sequence). The CDR3 contains 13 residues. The CDR3 spells CASSDGQNTEAFF. In DNA form, the CDR3 reads TGTGCCAGCAGTGATGGGCAGAACACTGAAGCTTTCTTT.

This clone was recorded only once. V is TRBV2 and J is TRBJ1-2; 7 nucleotides agree with TRBD1. With 6 bases clipped from V and 5 bases from J, the junction kept 0 bases outside the gene matches. CDR3 length equals 11 residues. Germline V gene sequence: CDR1 SNHLY, CDR2 FYNNEI. The CDR3: CASRGQYGYTF. The CDR3 DNA reads as TGTGCCAGCAGGGGACAGTATGGCTACACCTTC.

The rearrangement uses TRBV28 and TRBJ1-2, with a weak D call TRBD1 (5 bases). This CDR3 is built from 15 residues. Germline V gives CDR1 MDHEN, CDR2 SYDVKM. Trimming pared 1 base from V and 2 bases from J, leaving 11 bases between. CDR3 in amino acids: CASSLYYRRNYGYTF. The CDR3 DNA reads TGTGCCAGCAGTTTATATTACAGGCGGAACTATGGCTACACCTTC.

The CDR3 DNA reads as TGTGCCAGCAGCTTAGGGGACAGTACTCCTAACTATGGCTACACCTTC. Translation gives CASSLGDSTPNYGYTF. The genes are TRBV7-2 and TRBJ1-2, with TRBD1 matching 7 bases. CDR1 is SGHTA and CDR2 is FQGNSA in the germline V gene. The ends lost 1 base at V and 0 bases at J; junction bases unmatched: 5. This CDR3 has 16 amino acids.

This clone was seen only a few times. The gene calls are TRBV6-6 and TRBJ2-7; TRBD2 aligns across 8 bases. Per the germline V gene, CDR1 is MNHNY and CDR2 is SVGAGI (reference sequence). CDR3 length: 15 amino acids. Germline trimming cut 2 bases from V and 1 base from J; bases unmatched to any gene: 4. The CDR3 protein is CASSYRSGGSYEQYF. CDR3 bases: TGTGCCAGCAGTTACAGGAGCGGGGGTTCCTACGAGCAGTACTTC.

The chain employs TRBV5-6 and TRBJ1-4; TRBD1 might be the D (6 bases). V was pared by 0 bases and J by 6 bases, with 6 bases between. There are 13 residues in the CDR3. Germline V CDR1 and CDR2: SGHDT, YYEEEE. CDR3 in DNA: TGTGCCAGCAGCTTGGGGACAGATGAAAAACTGTTTTTT. Encoded protein: CASSLGTDEKLFF.

V and J are TRBV19 and TRBJ1-1; no clear D gene. CDR1 and CDR2 from the germline V gene are LNHDA and SQIVND (reference sequence). The V gene lost 9 bases and the J gene lost 4 bases, with 12 bases spanning the gap. The CDR3 is 12 amino acids. CDR3 sequence reads: CASRSGGTEAFF. CDR3 bases: TGTGCCAGCCGGTCCGGTGGCACTGAAGCTTTCTTT.

The chain employs TRBV5-1 and TRBJ1-1; TRBD1 matches at 9 bases. CDR1 and CDR2 (germline): SGHRS, YFSETQ. The CDR3 sequence is 14 residues long. After removal of 5 bases from V and 1 base from J, the junction contained 3 bases not matched to a gene. DNA for the CDR3: TGCGCCAGCAGATCACAGGGGGCGAACACTGAAGCTTTCTTT. Translating gives CASRSQGANTEAFF.

The rearrangement links TRBV5-5 to TRBJ2-6; a weak D match, TRBD1 (6 bases). Per the germline V gene, CDR1 is SGHKS and CDR2 is YYEKEE (reference sequence). The CDR3 sequence is 16 residues long. Trimming removed 4 bases at V and 2 bases at J, with 13 bases between. The CDR3 bases are TGTGCCAGCAGCCTGAACAGGGTCGCTGGGGCCAACGTCCTGACTTTC. Protein sequence: CASSLNRVAGANVLTF.

The sample holds one count of this clone. V and J are TRBV11-2 and TRBJ2-1; TRBD2 aligns across 7 bases. With 7 bases clipped from V and 1 base from J, the junction kept 7 bases outside the gene matches. The CDR3 covers 15 residues. Looked up from germline, CDR1 is SGHAT and CDR2 is FQNNGV. The CDR3 is CASNRLAQSYNEQFF. CDR3 bases: TGTGCCAGCAACCGACTAGCCCAGTCCTACAATGAGCAGTTCTTC.

V and J are TRBV10-3 and TRBJ1-3; 8 bases match TRBD1. Germline V CDR1 and CDR2: ENHRY, SYGVKD. The V gene end was trimmed by 5 bases and the J gene end by 4 bases; junction bases not matched to a gene: 7. The CDR3 is 15 residues long. The chain's CDR3 is CAISPDRGAGNTIYF. The CDR3 nucleotides read TGTGCCATCAGTCCTGACAGGGGCGCAGGAAACACCATATATTTT.

This clone was detected a few times. This chain links TRBV11-3 with TRBJ2-7; D possibly corresponds to TRBD2 (5 bases). CDR1 is SGHNT and CDR2 is YENEEA in the germline V gene. V was pared by 0 bases and J by 0 bases, with 9 bases between. CDR3 length: 15 amino acids. CDR3 loop: CASSLESGNSYEQYF. CDR3 bases: TGTGCCAGCAGCTTAGAATCGGGAAACTCCTACGAGCAGTACTTC.